A selection of T cell receptor beta chains follows, all from one sample in a study of OX40 agonist ivuxolimab in advanced cancers. The repertoire was sequenced with immunoSEQ multiplex PCR; TCRdb's copy has only in-frame clones and lacks some. The data show tens of thousands of clones, roughly nine tenths seen once. This specimen consisted of CD4+ or CD8+ T cells sorted from blood, obtained in a trial of the OX40 agonist ivuxolimab. Receptor source: an adult with an advanced solid tumor such as melanoma, head and neck, liver or kidney cancer. CDR3s leave out the opening cysteine and the closing phenylalanine or tryptophan.

V,J,length,CDR3
TRBV7-9,TRBJ1-4,14,ASSFLPGATNEKLF
TRBV19,TRBJ2-5,13,ASSLRLAGGETQY
TRBV7-9,TRBJ1-3,12,ASSLAAGGNTIY
TRBV19,TRBJ1-5,9,ASGLLGAPH
TRBV5-4,TRBJ2-3,13,ASSPDRARTDTQY
TRBV18,TRBJ1-1,11,ASSRVGATEAF
TRBV7-2,TRBJ2-3,14,ASSLVVRGSTDTQY
TRBV19,TRBJ2-1,15,ASSLRSSGSSYNEQF
TRBV6-1,TRBJ2-7,11,ASSLTGSYEQY
TRBV27,TRBJ1-6,12,ASSFVQRNSPLH
TRBV1,TRBJ2-3,15,TSSQDNGQEVRDTQY
TRBV6-1,TRBJ1-2,9,ASSASSGYT
TRBV19,TRBJ2-7,12,ASSNRDRPHEQY
TRBV11-2,TRBJ1-2,13,ASSFSGPEAYGYT
TRBV6-1,TRBJ2-7,11,ALGGTELYEQY
TRBV6-6,TRBJ2-7,11,ASSYSNKLAGD
TRBV7-9,TRBJ2-5,14,ASSPRRTGELETQY
TRBV6-1,TRBJ2-3,11,ASSDANTDTQY
TRBV15,TRBJ2-1,10,ATSRVGNEQF
TRBV6-1,TRBJ2-7,12,ASSDAGQFYEQY
TRBV28,TRBJ1-5,12,ASRVTEAVQPQH
TRBV5-1,TRBJ2-2,13,ASSPSGRADGELF
TRBV11-2,TRBJ2-1,11,ASSTIQGYEQF
TRBV27,TRBJ1-1,10,ASREVNTEAF
TRBV4-1,TRBJ1-4,16,ASSQDFGGTAENEKLF
TRBV11-2,TRBJ2-7,14,ASSHPRDTYSYEQY
TRBV10-3,TRBJ1-1,11,AISESANTEAF
TRBV4-1,TRBJ1-4,16,ASSQEVVQGYGNEKLF
TRBV9,TRBJ2-3,15,ASSVRGSGEVTDTQY
TRBV7-8,TRBJ2-1,10,ASASSYNEQF
TRBV18,TRBJ2-7,12,ASSPRLAGYEQY
TRBV30,TRBJ1-2,12,AWSGGGGRYGYT
TRBV5-1,TRBJ2-4,13,ASSSISGRENIQY
TRBV11-3,TRBJ2-6,11,ASSQPGANVLT
TRBV7-3,TRBJ1-2,13,ASSFGQGALGGYT
TRBV6-4,TRBJ2-3,11,ASSRTGTDTQY
TRBV5-1,TRBJ1-2,14,ASSLSPDRLGYGYT
TRBV2,TRBJ1-2,12,ASSGTVLGLYYT
TRBV7-2,TRBJ1-1,12,ASSFHRGETEAF
TRBV6-1,TRBJ2-5,13,ASSGSGGPGETQY
TRBV28,TRBJ1-2,11,ASSLGQYYGYT
TRBV29-1,TRBJ2-7,10,SAQVSSYEQY
TRBV7-7,TRBJ2-3,14,ASSLGTSGGLDTQY
TRBV28,TRBJ1-1,10,ASGGSNTEAF
TRBV6-5,TRBJ1-2,11,ASSQTENYGYT
TRBV9,TRBJ1-5,13,ASSDQDGARGPQH
TRBV28,TRBJ1-2,16,ASSSPGTGGAGRYGYT
TRBV27,TRBJ2-3,11,ASSLFGTDTQY
TRBV5-4,TRBJ1-2,13,ASSSGSDRVYGYT
TRBV19,TRBJ1-1,13,ASSLPGLPNTEAF
TRBV7-8,TRBJ2-5,12,ASSRDRYQETQY
TRBV13,TRBJ2-7,12,ASSAQTPTYEQY
TRBV18,TRBJ2-5,14,ASSTRGGQLQETQY
TRBV5-4,TRBJ2-1,12,ASSGQGGYNEQF
TRBV28,TRBJ1-5,12,ASSLTAPDQPQH